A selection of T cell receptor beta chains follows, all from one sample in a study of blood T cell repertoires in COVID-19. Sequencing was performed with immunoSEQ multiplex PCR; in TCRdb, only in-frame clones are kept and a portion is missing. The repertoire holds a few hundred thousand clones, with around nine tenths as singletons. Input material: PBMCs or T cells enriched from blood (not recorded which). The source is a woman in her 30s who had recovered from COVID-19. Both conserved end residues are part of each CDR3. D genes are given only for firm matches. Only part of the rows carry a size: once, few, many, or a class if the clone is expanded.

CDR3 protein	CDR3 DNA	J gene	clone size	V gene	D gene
CAWSATGRVNQPQHF	TGTGCCTGGAGCGCCACAGGGAGAGTCAATCAGCCCCAGCATTTT	TRBJ1-5	NA	TRBV30	NA
CASSPEGFNNSPLHF	TGTGCCAGCTCACCAGAGGGTTTCAATAATTCACCCCTCCACTTT	TRBJ1-6	NA	TRBV18	NA
CASSLLRGLGNTIYF	TGTGCCAGCAGTTTACTCAGGGGGCTTGGAAACACCATATATTTT	TRBJ1-3	NA	TRBV28	TRBD1
CASSLTGAHNEKLFF	TGTGCCAGCTCGTTGACCGGAGCCCATAATGAAAAACTGTTTTTT	TRBJ1-4	NA	TRBV18	NA
CASSLRPRDIQYF	TGTGCCAGCAGCTTACGGCCCCGGGACATTCAGTACTTC	TRBJ2-4	NA	TRBV7-2	NA
CSVTGGSGEKLFF	TGCAGCGTCACAGGGGGCTCGGGTGAAAAACTGTTTTTT	TRBJ1-4	NA	TRBV29-1	TRBD1
CASSLRQGANYGYTF	TGTGCCAGCAGCTTACGGCAGGGGGCTAACTATGGCTACACCTTC	TRBJ1-2	NA	TRBV7-3	TRBD1
CASRLSGVVQEKLFF	TGTGCCAGCAGATTGTCCGGGGTTGTCCAAGAAAAACTGTTTTTT	TRBJ1-4	NA	TRBV5-6	NA
CAWRGEGNYGYTF	TGTGCCTGGAGAGGGGAGGGGAACTATGGCTACACCTTC	TRBJ1-2	NA	TRBV30	NA
CASSMDRGTEAFF	TGTGCCAGTAGTATGGACAGGGGGACTGAAGCTTTCTTT	TRBJ1-1	NA	TRBV19	TRBD1
CASSFGESSYNEQFF	TGTGCCAGCAGCTTCGGAGAGAGCTCCTACAATGAGCAGTTCTTC	TRBJ2-1	NA	TRBV11-1	NA
CAWRVGTGYGYTF	TGTGCCTGGAGGGTTGGGACAGGTTATGGCTACACCTTC	TRBJ1-2	NA	TRBV30	TRBD1
CATSRDLRRNTEAFF	TGTGCCACCAGCAGAGATTTGCGCCGGAACACTGAAGCTTTCTTT	TRBJ1-1	once	TRBV15	NA
CASSSETSGGAYEQFF	TGTGCCAGCAGTTCGGAGACTAGCGGGGGGGCTTATGAGCAGTTCTTC	TRBJ2-1	NA	TRBV6-5	TRBD2
CASRYKTANSPLHF	TGCGCCAGCAGATACAAGACAGCAAATTCACCCCTCCACTTT	TRBJ1-6	few	TRBV10-1	NA
CASSLAVSGGYNEQFF	TGCGCCAGCAGCTTGGCGGTTAGCGGGGGCTACAATGAGCAGTTCTTC	TRBJ2-1	NA	TRBV5-1	TRBD2
CAWSRTSGAYNEQFF	TGTGCCTGGAGTCGGACTAGCGGGGCCTACAATGAGCAGTTCTTC	TRBJ2-1	NA	TRBV30	TRBD2
CASGRGNQPQHF	TGTGCCAGTGGCAGGGGCAATCAGCCCCAGCATTTT	TRBJ1-5	NA	TRBV2	NA
CASSFGLSTDTQYF	TGTGCCAGCAGCTTCGGACTCAGCACAGATACGCAGTATTTT	TRBJ2-3	NA	TRBV7-3	NA
CASSESWGRKAKNIQYF	TGCGCCAGCAGTGAGTCTTGGGGGCGCAAAGCCAAAAACATTCAGTACTTC	TRBJ2-4	few	TRBV10-1	NA
CAWSVTGRAEAFF	TGTGCCTGGAGTGTAACAGGGAGAGCTGAAGCTTTCTTT	TRBJ1-1	NA	TRBV30	NA
CASTPGETQYF	TGTGCCAGCACCCCCGGTGAGACCCAGTACTTC	TRBJ2-5	NA	TRBV11-2	NA
CASSLLGGNSPLHF	TGTGCCAGCAGCTTACTAGGGGGCAATTCACCCCTCCACTTT	TRBJ1-6	few	TRBV7-6	TRBD1
CASSYSMGGNTEAFF	TGTGCCAGCAGTTACTCGATGGGGGGGAACACTGAAGCTTTCTTT	TRBJ1-1	NA	TRBV6-2/TRBV6-3	NA
CASSLSSQTDYEQYF	TGTGCCAGCAGCTTGAGTTCGCAGACAGACTACGAGCAGTACTTC	TRBJ2-7	NA	TRBV5-4	NA
CASSHRQGDNSPLHF	TGTGCCAGCTCACACCGACAGGGAGATAATTCACCCCTCCACTTT	TRBJ1-6	NA	TRBV18	TRBD1
CASSPSGGADTQYF	TGTGCCAGCAGCCCTAGCGGGGGCGCAGATACGCAGTATTTT	TRBJ2-3	NA	TRBV7-3	TRBD2
CASSRLGGSYNSPLHF	TGTGCCAGCAGCCGTTTGGGGGGTTCGTATAATTCACCCCTCCACTTT	TRBJ1-6	NA	TRBV2	NA
CASSPLGGHNEQFF	TGTGCCAGCAGCCCACTTGGGGGCCACAATGAGCAGTTCTTC	TRBJ2-1	NA	TRBV7-3	NA
CASTVDRPSSYEQYF	TGTGCCAGCACTGTGGACAGGCCAAGCTCCTACGAGCAGTACTTC	TRBJ2-7	NA	TRBV2	TRBD1
CASSLETGGGGYTF	TGTGCCAGCAGCTTAGAGACAGGGGGCGGTGGCTACACCTTC	TRBJ1-2	NA	TRBV11-2	TRBD1
CAWSKDQGSDGYTF	TGTGCCTGGAGTAAGGACCAAGGTAGCGATGGCTACACCTTC	TRBJ1-2	once	TRBV30	NA
CASSKQRSSYNSPLHF	TGTGCCAGTAGCAAACAGAGAAGCTCCTATAATTCACCCCTCCACTTT	TRBJ1-6	NA	TRBV19	NA
CASSFGQGDYGYTF	TGCGCCAGCAGCTTCGGCCAGGGTGACTATGGCTACACCTTC	TRBJ1-2	NA	TRBV5-1	NA
CASSQQGYEQYF	TGTGCCAGCAGCCAACAGGGTTACGAGCAGTACTTC	TRBJ2-7	once	TRBV7-2	NA
CASSHPPGQEYF	TGCGCCAGCAGCCACCCCCCGGGACAGGAGTATTTT	TRBJ1-3	NA	TRBV4-1	TRBD1